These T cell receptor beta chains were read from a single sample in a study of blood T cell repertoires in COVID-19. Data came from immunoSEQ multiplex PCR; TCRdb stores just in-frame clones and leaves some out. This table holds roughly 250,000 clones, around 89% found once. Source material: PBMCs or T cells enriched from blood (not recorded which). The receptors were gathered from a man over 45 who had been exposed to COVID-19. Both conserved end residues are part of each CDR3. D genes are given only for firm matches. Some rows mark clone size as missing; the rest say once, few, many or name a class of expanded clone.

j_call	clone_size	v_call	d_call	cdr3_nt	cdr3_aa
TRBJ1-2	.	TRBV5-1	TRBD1	TGCGCCAGCAGCTTGGCCCCCGGCAGGGGGGTTTTGGGCTACACCTTC	CASSLAPGRGVLGYTF
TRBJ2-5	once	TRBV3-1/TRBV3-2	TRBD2	TGTGCCAGCAGCCTAAGGCAACTAGCGGAAGAGACCCAGTACTTC	CASSLRQLAEETQYF
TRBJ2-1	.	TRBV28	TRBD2	TGTGCCAGCAGGTGGGGACTAGACGGCCGTGAGCAGTTCTTC	CASRWGLDGREQFF
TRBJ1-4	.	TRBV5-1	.	TGCGCCAGCAGCTTGATGGACAGTGATGAAAAACTGTTTTTT	CASSLMDSDEKLFF
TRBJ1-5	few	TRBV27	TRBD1	TGTGCCAGCAGTTTAAGGGACAGTAATCAGCCCCAGCATTTT	CASSLRDSNQPQHF
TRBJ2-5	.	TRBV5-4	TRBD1	TGTGCCAGCAGCTGGGACAGGGTCGTAACCCGGACCCAGTACTTC	CASSWDRVVTRTQYF
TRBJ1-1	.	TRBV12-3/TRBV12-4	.	TGTGCCAGCAGTTTAACGGGGAACACTGAAGCTTTCTTT	CASSLTGNTEAFF
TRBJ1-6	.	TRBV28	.	TGTGCCAGCAGTTTAGCAGGGTATTCACCCCTCCACTTT	CASSLAGYSPLHF
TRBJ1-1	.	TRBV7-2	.	TGTGCCAGCAATTTTGGGGCTGGTGAAGCTTTCTTT	CASNFGAGEAFF
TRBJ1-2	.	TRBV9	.	TGTGCCAGCAGCGCCTTTGGTGACAGAACTAACTATGGCTACACCTTC	CASSAFGDRTNYGYTF
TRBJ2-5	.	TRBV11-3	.	TGTGCCAGCAGCGGACAAAGGTACCAAGAGACCCAGTACTTC	CASSGQRYQETQYF
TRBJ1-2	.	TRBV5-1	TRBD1	TGCGCCAGCAGCGCTGGGACAGGGAATGTGAAACTATCTGGCTACACCTTC	CASSAGTGNVKLSGYTF
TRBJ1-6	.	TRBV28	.	TGTGCCAGCATCCTGGGGGGGGCAGAGATCTATAATTCACCCCTCCACTTT	CASILGGAEIYNSPLHF
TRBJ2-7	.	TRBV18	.	TGTGCCAGCTCACCACCCCGGGGAGGACTAAGATTC	CASSPPRGGLRF
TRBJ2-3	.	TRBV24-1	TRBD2	TGTGCCACCACAGCGGGAACTAGCACAGATACGCAGTATTTT	CATTAGTSTDTQYF
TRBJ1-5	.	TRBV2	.	TGTGCCAGCAGGCCAGAAACAGATCAGCCCCAGCATTTT	CASRPETDQPQHF
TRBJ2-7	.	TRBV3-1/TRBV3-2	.	TGTGCCAGCAGCCCCTACCGGGACACAACCTACGAGCAGTACTTC	CASSPYRDTTYEQYF
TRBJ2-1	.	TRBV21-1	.	TGTGCCAGCGTTTCAGGAACAGCCTCCTACAATGAGCAGTTCTTC	CASVSGTASYNEQFF
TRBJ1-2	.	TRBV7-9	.	TGTGCCAGCAGCCGTTCATGGGGGGACGCTAACTATGGCTACACCTTC	CASSRSWGDANYGYTF
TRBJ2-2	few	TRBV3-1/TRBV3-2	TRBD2	TGTGCCAGCAGGCCCACCCGGGGGTTAGCGGGGTACACCGGGGAGCTGTTTTTT	CASRPTRGLAGYTGELFF
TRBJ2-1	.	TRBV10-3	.	TGTGCCATCAGTGACCCCGGGACTTCCTACAATGAGCAGTTCTTC	CAISDPGTSYNEQFF
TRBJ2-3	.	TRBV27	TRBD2	TGTGCCAGCAGTTTATACCGGGGGGGCCCCACAGATACGCAGTATTTT	CASSLYRGGPTDTQYF
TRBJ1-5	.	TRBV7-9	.	TGTGCCAGCAGCTTAGAAGGGGCTCAGCCCCAGCATTTT	CASSLEGAQPQHF
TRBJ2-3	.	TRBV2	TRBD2	TGTGCCAGCAGCGGACGGACTAGCGGGAGCGATACGCAGTATTTT	CASSGRTSGSDTQYF
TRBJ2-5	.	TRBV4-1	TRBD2	TGCGCCAGCAGCCAAGATTTGGGACTACACCTCAGGGAGACCCAGTACTTC	CASSQDLGLHLRETQYF
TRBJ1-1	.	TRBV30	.	TGTGCCTGGGACCCGGGTGCCACTGAAGCTTTCTTT	CAWDPGATEAFF
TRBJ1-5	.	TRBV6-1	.	TGTGCCAGCAGTGGGGGAAACAGGGCGAGCAATCAGCCCCAGCATTTT	CASSGGNRASNQPQHF
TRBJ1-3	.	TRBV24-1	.	TGTGCCACCAGACCAGGGTCTGGAAACACCATATATTTT	CATRPGSGNTIYF
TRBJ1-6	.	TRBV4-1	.	TGCGCCAGCAGCTCGTGGTCGGGGGGATTTTATTCACCCCTCCACTTT	CASSSWSGGFYSPLHF
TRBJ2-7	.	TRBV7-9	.	TGTGCCAGCAGCTTAGACAGTACCCTCTACGAGCAGTACTTC	CASSLDSTLYEQYF
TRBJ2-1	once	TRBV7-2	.	TGTGCCAGCAGCTTTGGACTAATTTACAATGAGCAGTTCTTC	CASSFGLIYNEQFF
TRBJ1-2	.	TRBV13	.	TGTGCCAGCAGCCCGACAGAGACTGTGAACTATGGCTACACCTTC	CASSPTETVNYGYTF
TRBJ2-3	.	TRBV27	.	TGTGCCAGTTCGGACAGCATCAGCACAGATACGCAGTATTTT	CASSDSISTDTQYF
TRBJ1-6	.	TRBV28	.	TGTGCCAGCAGTTTAAAGGTTAGAGTACTAGACTCACCCCTCCACTTT	CASSLKVRVLDSPLHF
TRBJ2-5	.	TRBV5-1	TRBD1	TGCGCCAGCAGTTTGACAGGGTCGGAGACCCAGTACTTC	CASSLTGSETQYF
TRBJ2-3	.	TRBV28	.	TGTGCCAGCAGGGGGGGAAAGGAAGATACGCAGTATTTT	CASRGGKEDTQYF
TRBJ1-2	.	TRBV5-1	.	TGCGCCAGCAGCTTGGCGGAGGGGAACTATGGCTACACCTTC	CASSLAEGNYGYTF
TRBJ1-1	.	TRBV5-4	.	TGTGCCAGCAGTTACAGGGAACCGAACACTGAAGCTTTCTTT	CASSYREPNTEAFF
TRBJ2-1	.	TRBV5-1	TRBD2	TGCGCCAGCTGGCCCCTAGCGGGGGGAAACAATGAGCAGTTCTTC	CASWPLAGGNNEQFF
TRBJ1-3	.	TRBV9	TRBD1	TGTGCCAGCAGCGCCACCGAAGGGACAGGGGGAAACACCATATATTTT	CASSATEGTGGNTIYF
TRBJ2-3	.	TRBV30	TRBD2	TGTGCCTGGAGAGGGACTAGCGGGAGCCCAGATACGCAGTATTTT	CAWRGTSGSPDTQYF
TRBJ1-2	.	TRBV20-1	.	TGCAGTGCTAGGTCGGTCTATGGCTACACCTTC	CSARSVYGYTF
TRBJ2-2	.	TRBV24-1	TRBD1	TGTGCCACCAGTGCCGTTGGACAGGCCGGGGAGCTGTTTTTT	CATSAVGQAGELFF
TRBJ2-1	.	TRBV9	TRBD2	TGTGCCAGCAGCGTAGACCCTAGCGGGAGCAATGAGCAGTTCTTC	CASSVDPSGSNEQFF
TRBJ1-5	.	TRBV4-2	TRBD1	TGTGCCAGCAGCCGGAATGGGGACAGGGAAATCATGCCCCAGCATTTT	CASSRNGDREIMPQHF
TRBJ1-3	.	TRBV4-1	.	TGCGCCAGCAGCCCACTTAAGAAGGGGCCCTCTGGAAACACCATATATTTT	CASSPLKKGPSGNTIYF
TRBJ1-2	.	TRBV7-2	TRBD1	TGTGCCAGCAGCTTAGCGGGACAGGGTCTCGGCTACACCTTC	CASSLAGQGLGYTF
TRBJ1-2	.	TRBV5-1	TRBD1	TGCGCCAGCAGCAACGGACAGGGCCTGGGATGGGGCTACACCTTC	CASSNGQGLGWGYTF
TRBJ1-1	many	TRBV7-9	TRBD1	TGTGCCAGCAGCTCAACTCCCGGGACAGGGACGGTTGAAGCTTTCTTT	CASSSTPGTGTVEAFF
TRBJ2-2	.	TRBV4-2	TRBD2	TGTGCCAGCAGCCAAGACGCTAGCGGGTACACCGGGGAGCTGTTTTTT	CASSQDASGYTGELFF
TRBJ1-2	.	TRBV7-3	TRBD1	TGTGCCAGCAGATTTGGGACAGGGGATGGCTACACCTTC	CASRFGTGDGYTF
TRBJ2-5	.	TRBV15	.	TGTGCCACCAGCAGCCCCGGGTACCAAGAGACCCAGTACTTC	CATSSPGYQETQYF
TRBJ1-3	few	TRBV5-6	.	TGTGCCAGCAGCTTGGGGACATATGGAAACACCATATATTTT	CASSLGTYGNTIYF
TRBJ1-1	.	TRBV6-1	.	TGTGCCAGCAGTGAAAGGGCACGGGGGACTGAAGCTTTCTTT	CASSERARGTEAFF
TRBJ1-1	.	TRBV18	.	TGTGCCAGCTCACCAGGAGGGGACGCTGAAGCTTTCTTT	CASSPGGDAEAFF
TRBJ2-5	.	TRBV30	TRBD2	TGTGCCTGGACTAGCGGAGAGACCCAGTACTTC	CAWTSGETQYF
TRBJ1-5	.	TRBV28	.	TGTGCCAGCAGCCCCTTCGGGTTTGGCAATCAGCCCCAGCATTTT	CASSPFGFGNQPQHF
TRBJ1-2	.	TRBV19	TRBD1	TGTGCCAGTAGGCCGGGACAGGGTAACAAGGACTATGGCTACACCTTC	CASRPGQGNKDYGYTF